This T cell receptor beta chain was obtained from a study of beta chain features in type 1 diabetes. Study observations and caveats: In every one of the four CD4+ subsets, TCRB CDR3s were moderately but significantly shorter in Type 1 diabetes patients.

As every portion of the isolated RNA was reverse transcribed, the sequencing read expressed TCRB transcripts. Sequencing was performed with immunoSEQ multiplex PCR; in TCRdb, only in-frame clones are kept and a portion is missing. The repertoire holds under 300,000 clones, 25% to 30% seen once, with approximately 4% in the top ten. A remark on this clone: The antigen is not known.

The V gene's germline CDR1 is SGHVS and CDR2 FQNEAQ. V gave up 6 bases and J gave up 7 bases, with 16 bases separating them. The CDR3 sequence is 14 residues long. The TCR sequence derives from a man aged 25-45 years in good health. The chain employs TRBV7-8 and TRBJ2-1; D is possibly TRBD1 (5 bases). Sample: central memory CD4+ T cells from blood. CDR3 in DNA: TGTGCCAGCAGTCAAGGACATTTCACTAATGAGCAGTTCTTC. Amino acids: CASSQGHFTNEQFF.